Reported below is one TCR beta chain. Its antigen is currently unknown. The data stem from a study of T cell responses to AZD1222 COVID-19 vaccine. Study-wide results and limits: Two AZD1222 administrations were followed by greater Spike-specific TCR breadth and depth.

Here immunoSEQ multiplex PCR was the method, and the copy in TCRdb shows in-frame clones only, minus some. The sample lists 150,000 to 200,000 clones, roughly 92% occurring once. V was pared by 0 bases and J by 1 base, with 13 bases between. This CDR3 has 16 amino acids. CDR1 and CDR2 (germline): SGHRS, YFSETQ. The chain combines TRBV5-1 with TRBJ1-1; D possibly corresponds to TRBD1 (6 bases). The receptor was isolated from an adult in good health. Specimen: peripheral blood, collected on day 0 of AZD1222 vaccination. DNA of the CDR3: TGCGCCAGCAGCTTGGGGGGGCAGAGAACGAACACTGAAGCTTTCTTT. This codes for CASSLGGQRTNTEAFF.